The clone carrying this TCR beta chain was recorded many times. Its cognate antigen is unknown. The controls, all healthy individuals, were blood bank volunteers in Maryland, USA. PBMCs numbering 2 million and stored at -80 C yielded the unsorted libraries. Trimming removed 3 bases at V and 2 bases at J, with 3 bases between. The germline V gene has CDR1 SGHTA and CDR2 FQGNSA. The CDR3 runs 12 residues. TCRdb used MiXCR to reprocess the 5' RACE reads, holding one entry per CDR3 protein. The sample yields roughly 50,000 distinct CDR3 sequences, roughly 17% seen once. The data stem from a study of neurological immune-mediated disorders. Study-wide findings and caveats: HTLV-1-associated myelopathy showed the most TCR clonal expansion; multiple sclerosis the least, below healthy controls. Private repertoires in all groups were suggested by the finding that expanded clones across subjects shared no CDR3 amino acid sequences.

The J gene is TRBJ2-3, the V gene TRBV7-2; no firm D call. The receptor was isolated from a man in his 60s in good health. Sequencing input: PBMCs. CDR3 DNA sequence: TGTGCCAGCAGCTTCCACACAGATACGCAGTATTTT. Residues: CASSFHTDTQYF.